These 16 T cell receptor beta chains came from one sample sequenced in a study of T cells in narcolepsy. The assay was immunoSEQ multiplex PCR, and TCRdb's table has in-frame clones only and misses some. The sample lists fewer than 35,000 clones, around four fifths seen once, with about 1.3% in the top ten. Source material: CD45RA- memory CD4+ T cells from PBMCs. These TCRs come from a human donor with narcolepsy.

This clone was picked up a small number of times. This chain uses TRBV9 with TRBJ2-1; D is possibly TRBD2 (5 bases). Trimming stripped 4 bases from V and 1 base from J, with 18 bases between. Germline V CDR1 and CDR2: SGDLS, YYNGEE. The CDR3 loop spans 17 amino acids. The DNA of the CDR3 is TGTGCCAGCAGCATGGGCCTAAGGAGGACGTCCTACAATGAGCAGTTCTTC. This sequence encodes CASSMGLRRTSYNEQFF.

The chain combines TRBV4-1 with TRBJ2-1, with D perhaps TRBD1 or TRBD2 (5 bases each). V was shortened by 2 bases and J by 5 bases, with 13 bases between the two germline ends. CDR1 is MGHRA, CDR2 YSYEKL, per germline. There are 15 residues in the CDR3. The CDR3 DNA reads TGCGCCAGCAGCCAACCGTCGGGGACCAACAATGAGCAGTTCTTC. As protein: CASSQPSGTNNEQFF.

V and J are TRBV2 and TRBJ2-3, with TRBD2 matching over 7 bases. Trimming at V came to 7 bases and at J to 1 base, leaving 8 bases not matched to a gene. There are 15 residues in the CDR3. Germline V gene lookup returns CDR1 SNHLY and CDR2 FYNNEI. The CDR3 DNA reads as TGTGCCAGCATTGGGAGGGCCACGGGCACAGATACGCAGTATTTT. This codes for CASIGRATGTDTQYF.

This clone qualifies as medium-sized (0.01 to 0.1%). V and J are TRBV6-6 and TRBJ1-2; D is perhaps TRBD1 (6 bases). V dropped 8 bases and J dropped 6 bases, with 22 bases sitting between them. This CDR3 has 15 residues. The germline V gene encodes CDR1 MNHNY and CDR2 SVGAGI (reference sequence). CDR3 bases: TGTGCCAGCCGTCCTGGCGTGGGGGGCGCGGATGGCTACACCTTC. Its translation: CASRPGVGGADGYTF.

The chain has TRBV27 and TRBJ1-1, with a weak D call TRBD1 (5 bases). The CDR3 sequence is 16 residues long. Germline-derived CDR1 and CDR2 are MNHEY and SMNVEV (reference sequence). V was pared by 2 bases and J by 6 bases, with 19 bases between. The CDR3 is CASSLDSRVRSPEAFF. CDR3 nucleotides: TGTGCCAGCAGTTTAGATTCCAGGGTGCGGTCCCCTGAAGCTTTCTTT.

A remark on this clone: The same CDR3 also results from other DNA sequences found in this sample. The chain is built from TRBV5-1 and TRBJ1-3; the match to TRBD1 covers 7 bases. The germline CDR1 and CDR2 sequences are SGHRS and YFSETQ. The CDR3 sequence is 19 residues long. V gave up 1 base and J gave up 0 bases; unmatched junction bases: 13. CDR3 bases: TGCGCCAGCAGCTTGAGTATTAGCACAGGGGTCCTCTCTGGAAACACCATATATTTT. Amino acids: CASSLSISTGVLSGNTIYF.

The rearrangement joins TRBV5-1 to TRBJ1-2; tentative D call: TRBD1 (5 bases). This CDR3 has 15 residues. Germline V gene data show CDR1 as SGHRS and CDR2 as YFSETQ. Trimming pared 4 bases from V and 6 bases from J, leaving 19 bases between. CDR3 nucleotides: TGCGCCAGCAGCGCCCGGGGGATGGGGTCCGATGGCTACACCTTC. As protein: CASSARGMGSDGYTF.

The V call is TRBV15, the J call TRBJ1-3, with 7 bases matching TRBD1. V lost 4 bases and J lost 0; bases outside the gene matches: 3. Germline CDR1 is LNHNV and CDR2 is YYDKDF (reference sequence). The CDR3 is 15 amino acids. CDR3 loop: CATSKGTDSGNTIYF. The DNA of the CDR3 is TGTGCCACCAGCAAAGGGACAGACTCTGGAAACACCATATATTTT.

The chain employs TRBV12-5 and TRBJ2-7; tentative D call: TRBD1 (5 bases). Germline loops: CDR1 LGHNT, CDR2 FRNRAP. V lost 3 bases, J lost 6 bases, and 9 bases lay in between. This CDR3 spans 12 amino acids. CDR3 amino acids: CASGFSRGEQYF. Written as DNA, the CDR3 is TGTGCTAGTGGTTTCAGTAGGGGCGAGCAGTACTTC.

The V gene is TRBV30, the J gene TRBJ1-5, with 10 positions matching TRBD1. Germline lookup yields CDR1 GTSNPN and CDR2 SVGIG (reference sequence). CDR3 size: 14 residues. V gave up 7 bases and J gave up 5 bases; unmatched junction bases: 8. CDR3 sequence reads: CAFSGQGMYQPQHF. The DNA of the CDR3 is TGTGCCTTTTCGGGACAGGGGATGTATCAGCCCCAGCATTTT.

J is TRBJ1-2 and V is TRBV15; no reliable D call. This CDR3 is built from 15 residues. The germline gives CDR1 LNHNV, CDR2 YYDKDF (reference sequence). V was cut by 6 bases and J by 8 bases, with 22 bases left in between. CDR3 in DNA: TGTGCCACCAGTTCCGACCGCGTGGTTTTGAGGGGCTACACCTTC. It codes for CATSSDRVVLRGYTF.

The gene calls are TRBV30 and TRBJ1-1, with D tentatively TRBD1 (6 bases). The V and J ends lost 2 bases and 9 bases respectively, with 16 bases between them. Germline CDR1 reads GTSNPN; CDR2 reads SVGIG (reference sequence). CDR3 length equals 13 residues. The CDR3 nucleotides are TGTGCCTGGAGTACGACTCGACAGGCCAAAGCTTTCTTT. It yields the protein CAWSTTRQAKAFF.

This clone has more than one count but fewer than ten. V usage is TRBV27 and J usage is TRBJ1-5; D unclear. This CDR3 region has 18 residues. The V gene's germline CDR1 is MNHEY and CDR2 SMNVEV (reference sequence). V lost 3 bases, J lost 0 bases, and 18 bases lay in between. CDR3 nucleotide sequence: TGTGCCAGCAGTTTGTCTGCCGAACTGCTTTATAGCAATCAGCCCCAGCATTTT. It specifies CASSLSAELLYSNQPQHF.

The DNA for the CDR3 is TGTGCCAGCAGCTCACAAGCGGGCGGCACAGATACGCAGTATTTT. It encodes CASSSQAGGTDTQYF. The chain joins TRBV7-3 to TRBJ2-3; possibly TRBD2 for D (6 bases). This CDR3 is 15 amino acids long. Trimming cost V 4 bases and J 1 base, with 12 bases left between them. The germline CDR1 and CDR2 sequences are SGHTA and FQGTGA.

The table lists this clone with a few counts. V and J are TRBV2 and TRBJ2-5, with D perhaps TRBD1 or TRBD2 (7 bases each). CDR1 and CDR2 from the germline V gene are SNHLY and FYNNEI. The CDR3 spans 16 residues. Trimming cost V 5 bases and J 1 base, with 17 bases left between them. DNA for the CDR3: TGTGCCAGCAGTTCCCAGGGGGGGGCTTCCCAAGAGACCCAGTACTTC. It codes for CASSSQGGASQETQYF. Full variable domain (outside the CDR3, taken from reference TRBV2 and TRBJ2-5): EPEVTQTPSHQVTQMGQEVILRCVPISNHLYFYWYRQILGQKVEFLVSFYNNEISEKSEIFDDQFSVERPDGSNFTLKIRSTKLEDSAMYFCASSSQGGASQETQYFGPGTRLLVL.

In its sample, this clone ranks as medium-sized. CDR3 protein: CASSKAGVQETQYF. The CDR3 DNA is TGTGCCAGTAGTAAAGCAGGGGTCCAAGAGACCCAGTACTTC. The chain is built from TRBV19 and TRBJ2-5; tentative D call: TRBD1 (6 bases). This CDR3 has 14 residues. V shed 4 bases and J shed 1 base, with 10 bases lying between them. Germline V gene sequence: CDR1 LNHDA, CDR2 SQIVND (reference sequence).